This TCR beta chain was recovered during a study of T cell responses to AZD1222 COVID-19 vaccine. Clones were read by immunoSEQ multiplex PCR, and TCRdb kept only the in-frame ones, dropping some. The table has about 110,000 clones, roughly 84% seen once; the top ten hold less than 3.5%. The V and J ends lost 5 bases and 2 bases, in that order; junction bases with no gene match: 8. This CDR3 region has 16 residues. Germline V gene sequence: CDR1 SGHTA, CDR2 FQGNSA. The clonotype originates from an adult in good health. This specimen consisted of peripheral blood, obtained on day 0 of AZD1222 vaccination. The chain links TRBV7-2 to TRBJ1-5; TRBD1 agrees at 8 bases. DNA for the CDR3: TGTGCCAGCAGCCCAGGGGGCGCCCCCGGCAATCAGCCCCAGCATTTT. Its protein is CASSPGGAPGNQPQHF.